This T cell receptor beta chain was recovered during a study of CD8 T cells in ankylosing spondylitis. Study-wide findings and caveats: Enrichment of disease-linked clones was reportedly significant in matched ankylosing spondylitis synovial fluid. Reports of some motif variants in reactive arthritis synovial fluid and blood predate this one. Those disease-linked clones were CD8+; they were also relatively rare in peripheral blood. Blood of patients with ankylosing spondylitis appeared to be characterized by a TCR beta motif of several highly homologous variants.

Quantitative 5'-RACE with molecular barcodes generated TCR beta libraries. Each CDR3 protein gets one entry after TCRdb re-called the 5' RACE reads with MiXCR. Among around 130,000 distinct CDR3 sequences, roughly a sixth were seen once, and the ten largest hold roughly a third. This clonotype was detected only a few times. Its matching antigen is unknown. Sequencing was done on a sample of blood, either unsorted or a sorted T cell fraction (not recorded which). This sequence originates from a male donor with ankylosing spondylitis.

The CDR3 protein is CSARYRGRDGYTGELFF. For the CDR3, the DNA is TGCAGCGCTAGGTACCGCGGAAGGGACGGTTACACCGGGGAGCTGTTTTTT. The V call is TRBV29-1, the J call TRBJ2-2; D could derive from TRBD1 or TRBD2 (5 bases each). The CDR3 is 17 amino acids. Trimming took 7 bases from V and 3 from J, leaving 24 bases between them. CDR1 is SQVTM, CDR2 ANQGSEA, per germline.